One and the same sample provided the 4 T cell receptor beta chains below, sequenced in a study of Graves' ophthalmopathy and Graves' hyperthyroidism. The TCR beta CDR3 regions underwent amplification from RNA transcripts. A first-round RT-PCR used HTBI primers, followed by a second-round multiplex PCR. Via MiXCR, TCRdb re-called the multiplex PCR reads, giving one row per CDR3 protein. Of about 740,000 distinct CDR3 sequences in the sample, roughly two fifths were seen once. Sequencing used peripheral blood. The receptors originated from an adult man with Graves' ophthalmopathy.

The V gene is TRBV7-9, the J gene TRBJ2-3, with D tentatively TRBD2 (6 bases). CDR3 length equals 14 residues. The V and J ends lost 7 bases and 3 bases respectively, with 14 bases between them. Germline CDR1 is SEHNR and CDR2 is FQNEAQ (reference sequence). The CDR3 nucleotides are TGTGCCAGCACCAACGAGGGGAGGACAGATACGCAGTATTTT. Amino acids: CASTNEGRTDTQYF.

This clonotype has just a few counts. V and J are TRBV2 and TRBJ2-3, with 8 bases identical to TRBD2. Trimming at V came to 8 bases and at J to 10 bases, leaving 14 bases not matched to a gene. The CDR3 totals 14 residues. In germline, CDR1 is SNHLY, CDR2 FYNNEI. CDR3 in DNA: TGTGCCAGCGGAACCGGGACTAGGAATAATGCGCAGTATTTT. This translates into CASGTGTRNNAQYF.

This clonotype has only a few counts. The genes are TRBV24-1 and TRBJ1-5; maybe TRBD1 (5 bases). V was clipped by 4 bases and J by 4 bases, with 16 bases between them. CDR3 size: 16 residues. Germline V gene lookup returns CDR1 KGHDR and CDR2 SFDVKD. The CDR3 region has the DNA TGTGCCACCAGTGACTCCGGGACGGAGCATAATCAGCCCCAGCATTTT. Translated: CATSDSGTEHNQPQHF.

Details on this clonotype: A read error may produce the germline difference seen at one junction end. The rearrangement links TRBV15 to TRBJ1-2; 10 nucleotides align to TRBD1. The CDR3 runs to 16 residues. Germline loops: CDR1 LNHNV, CDR2 YYDKDF (reference sequence). The chain's CDR3 is CAASRLGQGGIYGYTF. The CDR3 nucleotides are TGTGCCGCCAGCAGGCTTGGACAGGGGGGGATCTATGGCTACACCTTC.